A few counts support the clone carrying this TCR beta chain. Its antigen remains unknown. The record originates from a study of cytomegalovirus exposure and HLA in healthy donors. General study results and limits: Many donors carried some public TCRs, although rarity characterized most TCR sequences. Cytomegalovirus-associated TCR beta chains were listed, numbering 150 to 200.

Per germline, CDR1 MNHEY and CDR2 SMNVEV (reference sequence). The CDR3 runs 16 residues. Trimming cost V 6 bases and J 7 bases, with 22 bases left between them. Some clones are missing from TCRdb's copy, which holds only in-frame ones; the method was immunoSEQ multiplex PCR. This sample carries some 200,000 clones, roughly 80% of them seen once, and the ten largest clones take 2.5% to 3.5%. The receptor was isolated from a young woman in good health and CMV-seropositive. The chain combines TRBV27 with TRBJ1-5; D is undetermined. Sequencing used PBMCs. CDR3 nucleotide sequence: TGTGCCAGCAGCCCCCGGTGGGCAGGCGGAGGGCAGCCCCAGCATTTT. Residues: CASSPRWAGGGQPQHF.